The sequence of this T cell receptor (beta chain) was determined in a study of blood T cells in healthy people across ages. Notes on this clonotype: With a much larger clone just one base away, this may be a read error.

V lost 8 bases to trimming and J lost 0 bases, with 14 bases between them. The CDR3 covers 15 residues. Every donor gave 9 to 10 milliliters of peripheral blood. The authors isolated at least 6 million PBMCs per sample. Extracted total RNA amounted to at least 5.5 micrograms for each sample. PCR was performed a second time for roughly 7 to 11 cycles using a sample-barcoded 5' primer and a J-beta primer mix. Through a template-switch adaptor with 12 random nucleotides, each cDNA molecule received a tag. MiXCR was run by TCRdb on the 5' RACE reads, yielding one entry per CDR3 protein. Here the sample spans 700,000 to 850,000 distinct CDR3 sequences, around 36% being singletons.

The sample comprised blood. The chain links TRBV12-3 or TRBV12-4 to TRBJ1-5; D gene ambiguous. The source of this sequence is a man aged 18 to 29 in good health. CDR3 nucleotides: TGTGCCAGCGATGTCGGGCGGTGTAGCAATCAGCCCCAGCATTTT. It encodes CASDVGRCSNQPQHF.